This passage covers 8 T cell receptor beta chains from one sample sequenced in a study of T-cell memory formation after mild COVID-19. TCRdb re-analysed the 5' RACE reads in MiXCR, keeping a single row per CDR3 protein. Of about 350,000 distinct CDR3 sequences in the sample, around 14% were seen once. Sequences were obtained from PBMCs or a T cell subset sorted from them (not recorded which). These TCRs come from a man aged 18-30 years who had mild COVID-19 (a few samples of this study predate the infection). Cell type and time point are not known.

This clonotype was counted a few times. The gene calls are TRBV30 and TRBJ1-1; no firm D call. V shed 6 bases and J shed 1 base, with 6 bases lying between them. Per the germline V gene, CDR1 is GTSNPN and CDR2 is SVGIG (reference sequence). The CDR3 consists of 11 residues. The CDR3 DNA follows: TGTGCCTGTGGTAGGAACACTGAAGCTTTCTTT. Its protein is CACGRNTEAFF.

V usage is TRBV28 and J usage is TRBJ2-7; D is uncertain. CDR3 size: 13 residues. Trimming pared 6 bases from V and 4 bases from J, leaving 13 bases between. Germline V gives CDR1 MDHEN, CDR2 SYDVKM. CDR3 residues: CASSSDARYEQYV. The CDR3 DNA reads as TGTGCCAGCAGCTCTGATGCTAGGTACGAGCAGTACGTC.

This clonotype was observed at least ten times. The chain has TRBV12-3 or TRBV12-4 and TRBJ1-1; the D gene is possibly TRBD1 (5 bases). V was shortened by 6 bases and J by 3 bases, with 11 bases between the two germline ends. The CDR3 has 13 amino acids. The CDR3 is CASSPGGDTEAFF. In DNA, the CDR3 is TGTGCCAGCAGCCCCGGGGGGGACACTGAAGCTTTCTTT.

The chain combines TRBV7-3 with TRBJ2-7; D may match TRBD1 or TRBD2 (5 bases each). In germline, CDR1 is SGHTA, CDR2 FQGTGA. The CDR3 has 13 amino acids. The V and J ends lost 2 bases and 6 bases respectively, with 11 bases between them. CDR3 protein: CASSLSRGGEQYV. The CDR3 DNA is TGTGCCAGCAGCTTATCCCGGGGCGGCGAGCAGTACGTC.

The J gene is TRBJ2-7, the V gene TRBV20-1; D gene unclear. Between the trimmed V and J ends, which lost 4 bases and 7 bases, there was a span of 14 bases. Germline values: CDR1 DFQATT, CDR2 SNEGSKA (reference sequence). The CDR3 runs to 12 residues. CDR3 DNA: TGCAGTGCTATAGGCTCTACGGGTGAGCAGTACTTC. Its protein product is CSAIGSTGEQYF.

This clonotype was observed a few times. This chain joins TRBV5-5 and TRBJ1-2; the D is unclear. There are 14 residues in the CDR3. CDR1 is SGHKS and CDR2 is YYEKEE in the germline V gene (reference sequence). V was pared by 0 bases and J by 1 base, with 7 bases between. Written as DNA, the CDR3 is TGTGCCAGCAGCTTGGCGGGTGTTAACTATGGCTACACCTTC. This translates into CASSLAGVNYGYTF.

The chain joins TRBV5-4 to TRBJ2-2; 8 positions agree with TRBD1. Germline V gene data show CDR1 as SGHNT and CDR2 as YYREEE (reference sequence). Trimming cost V 0 bases and J 7 bases; bases outside gene matches: 8. The CDR3 is 16 residues long. CDR3: CASSLDSGGAGGELFF. CDR3 nucleotides: TGTGCCAGCAGCTTGGACTCAGGGGGCGCAGGCGGGGAGCTGTTTTTT.

The CDR3 bases are TGTGCCAGCAGCCTCCTAGCGGTTGCAGATACGCAGTATTTT. It is translated as CASSLLAVADTQYF. The gene calls are TRBV7-2 and TRBJ2-3, with 7 positions matching TRBD2. The CDR3 contains 14 residues. Germline assignment: CDR1 SGHTA and CDR2 FQGNSA. The V and J ends lost 5 bases and 4 bases, in that order; junction bases with no gene match: 6. Looking up the rest from reference TRBV7-2 and TRBJ2-3 gives the full variable domain: GAGVSQSPSNKVTEKGKDVELRCDPISGHTALYWYRQSLGQGLEFLIYFQGNSAPDKSGLPSDRFSAERTGGSVSTLTIQRTQQEDSAVYLCASSLLAVADTQYFGPGTRLTVL.